This TCR beta chain derives from a study of memory CD4+ T cells and cytomegalovirus serostatus (dated by TCRdb to about 2019). About the study as a whole: The cohort comprised 33 healthy Belgian adults, 9 CMV seropositive and around 24 CMV seronegative. The study sequenced CD4+ memory TCRbeta repertoires of a Belgian cohort with known cytomegalovirus serostatus to replicate a published TCR-based CMV serostatus classifier.

V is trimmed back by 6 bases and J by 5 bases, and the junction contains 18 bases that no gene match accounts for. Its CDR3 holds 18 amino acids, cysteine through phenylalanine. The kept DNA is CDR3 alone, 54 bases in frame from the first base. CDR1 SEHNR and CDR2 FQNEAQ are derived from the germline V gene (reference sequence). Of note for this clone: Its recognized antigen is unknown. No qualities accompany the bases; no much larger clone lies one base away.

General conclusions and limits of the study: Only CD4+CD45RO+ memory cells were sequenced, in contrast to the original study, which included naive and memory CD4+ and CD8+ populations. Of fewer than 200 previously reported CMV-associated TCRbeta sequences, 55 to 75 appeared in the CD4+ memory repertoires, each in one to five individuals. The original-framework classifier achieved a median bootstrapped AUC of approximately 0.95 with a 95% CI of 0.76-1.00 on the Belgian cohort. For predicting CMV serostatus, the median bootstrapped AUC was approximately 0.95 using the original framework and roughly 0.91 using a US-trained random forest. The results were interpreted as suggesting that the CMV-associated TCR signature is mostly present in the CD4+ memory repertoire.

Genomic DNA was extracted from sorted cells with the Quick-DNA Microprep Kit. Amplification of TCRbeta DNA was done with the immunoSEQ hsTCRbeta kit, following the protocol from the manufacturer. TCRbeta libraries were sequenced on an Illumina MiSeq instrument. Regarding the original processing steps: After out-of-frame sequences were removed, millions of distinct TCRbeta sequences remained, averaging around 67,000 per individual. Each individual was scored according to the count of 160 or so previously reported CMV-associated TCRbeta sequences and the total productive distinct TCRbeta count. A beta-binomial model was reimplemented in Python, and random forests from scikit-learn, run with default parameters, were trained on data from the US cohort. Classifier performance on the Belgian cohort was summarized as median AUC with percentile confidence intervals calculated over 10,000 bootstrap iterations. TCRdb holds this immuneACCESS table with in-frame rearrangements only. Some clones are missing; in checked studies, unresolved V genes explain under half, and the rest has no known cause. The V and J calls and clone size were taken over from that table, and D and trimming were inferred from the DNA. This sample comprises 60,000 to 75,000 clones, about three quarters of them detected only once. Less than 0.6% of the sample goes to the ten largest clones.

A FACSAria II was used to sort memory CD4+ T cells, defined as single viable CD3+CD4+CD8-CD45RO+ cells. To determine CMV serostatus, a Roche Elecsys assay was used that detects serum IgG against CMV pp150, pp28, p38 and p52. Following thawing, total CD4+ T cells were enriched through positive selection using CD4 magnetic microbeads. The samples came from a separate study whose specific focus was interrogating the CD4+ T cell memory repertoire. Following standard operating procedures, peripheral blood mononuclear cells were isolated and cryopreserved, while serum was kept at -80 degrees C. The staining used CD3-PerCP (BW264/56), CD4-APC (RPA-T4), CD45RO-PE (UCHT1) and CD8-Pacific Orange (3B5) antibodies, and Sytox blue was used to exclude non-viable cells.

The sequence was collected from an adult in good health and CMV-seronegative. Some clones in this sample may be carry-over from other donors' samples. The rearrangement combines TRBV7-9 with TRBJ2-1, with 8 junctional bases fitting TRBD2. Sequences were obtained from memory CD4+ T cells from blood. The CDR3 corresponds to CASRPVFLLLAVNNEQFF. The DNA sequence reads TGTGCCAGCAGACCCGTTTTTCTGTTACTAGCGGTTAACAATGAGCAGTTCTTC.